Shown below are 6 T cell receptor beta chains from a single sample sequenced in a study of blood T cell repertoires in COVID-19 (dated by TCRdb to about 2020). Receptor amplification or capture employed the immunoSEQ multiplex PCR assay. What TCRdb holds here is the immuneACCESS table cut down to in-frame rearrangements. Part of the clones is not present; checked against another copy, under half of the missing clones reflect an unresolved V gene, and the others are unexplained. The sample includes approximately 280,000 clones, with almost 85% observed a single time. The top ten clones comprise about 5.1% of the sample. Sequenced material: peripheral blood. The source of these receptors is a man aged 50 to 59 with active or convalescent COVID-19.

This chain uses TRBV27 with TRBJ2-7; unclear D gene. The CDR3 consists of 15 residues. Trimming left V 3 bases short and J 2 bases short, with 14 bases between. CDR1 and CDR2 (germline): MNHEY, SMNVEV (reference sequence). CDR3 nucleotide sequence: TGTGCCAGCAGTTTGATTGAACGGGTTCCCTACGAGCAGTACTTC. It yields the protein CASSLIERVPYEQYF.

This clone has just one count. The J gene is TRBJ1-1, the V gene TRBV2; a weak D match, TRBD1 (5 bases). CDR1 SNHLY and CDR2 FYNNEI come from the germline V gene. The V gene lost 4 bases and the J gene lost 2 bases, with 8 bases spanning the gap. This CDR3 comprises 13 residues. The CDR3 region has the DNA TGTGCCAGCAGTGTTCAGGGTAACACTGAAGCTTTCTTT. Encoded protein: CASSVQGNTEAFF.

V gene TRBV5-1 combines with J gene TRBJ1-3; a possible D gene is TRBD1 (6 bases). V lost 4 bases to trimming and J lost 1 base, with 15 bases between them. There are 16 residues in the CDR3. The V gene's germline CDR1 is SGHRS and CDR2 YFSETQ. The CDR3 DNA is TGCGCCAGCAGCCTAAGGGGGGGGCTGTCTGGAAACACCATATATTTT. Translated, it gives CASSLRGGLSGNTIYF. Full variable domain (missing parts from reference TRBV5-1 and TRBJ1-3): KAGVTQTPRYLIKTRGQQVTLSCSPISGHRSVSWYQQTPGQGLQFLFEYFSETQRNKGNFPGRFSGRQFSNSRSEMNVSTLELGDSALYLCASSLRGGLSGNTIYFGEGSWLTVV.

The chain links TRBV5-1 to TRBJ1-4; D might be TRBD1 (5 bases). The CDR3 length is 15 residues. The V end was cut by 5 bases, the J end by 0 bases, with 11 bases between. The germline gives CDR1 SGHRS, CDR2 YFSETQ. The CDR3 loop reads CASRETVATNEKLFF. The CDR3, as DNA: TGCGCCAGCAGAGAGACAGTTGCAACTAATGAAAAACTGTTTTTT.

The V and J genes are TRBV2 and TRBJ2-5; 8 positions agree with TRBD2. Unmatched junction bases numbered 5, after V lost 8 bases and J lost 3 bases. CDR1 is SNHLY and CDR2 is FYNNEI in the germline V gene. The CDR3 has 13 amino acids. CDR3 protein: CASLGLAEETQYF. The CDR3 nucleotides are TGTGCCAGCCTCGGACTAGCCGAAGAGACCCAGTACTTC.

This clone was seen a few times. The gene calls are TRBV7-8 and TRBJ2-7; 9 bases align to TRBD2. V trimming: 8 bases; J trimming: 2 bases; junction bases outside the gene matches: 7. The CDR3 is 14 amino acids. Germline V gene lookup returns CDR1 SGHVS and CDR2 FQNEAQ. The CDR3 sequence: CASAPRLAAYEQYF. The CDR3 region has the DNA TGTGCCAGCGCCCCGAGACTAGCGGCCTACGAGCAGTACTTC.